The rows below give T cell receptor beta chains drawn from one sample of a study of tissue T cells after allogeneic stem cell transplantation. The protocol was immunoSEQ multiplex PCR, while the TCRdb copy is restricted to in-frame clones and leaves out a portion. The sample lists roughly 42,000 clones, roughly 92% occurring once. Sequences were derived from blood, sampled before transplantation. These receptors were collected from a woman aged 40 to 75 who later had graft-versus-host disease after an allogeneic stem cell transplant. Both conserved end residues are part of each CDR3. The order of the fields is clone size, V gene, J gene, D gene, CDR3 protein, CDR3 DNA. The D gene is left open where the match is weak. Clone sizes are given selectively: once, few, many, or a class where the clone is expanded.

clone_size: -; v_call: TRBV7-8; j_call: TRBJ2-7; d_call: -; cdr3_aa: CASSSKLLNYEQYF; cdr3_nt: TGTGCCAGCAGCTCTAAACTTCTAAACTACGAGCAGTACTTC
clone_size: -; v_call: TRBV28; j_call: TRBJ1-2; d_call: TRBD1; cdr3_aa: CASRRTGGIGNYGYTF; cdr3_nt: TGTGCCAGCAGGCGGACAGGGGGGATCGGGAACTATGGCTACACCTTC
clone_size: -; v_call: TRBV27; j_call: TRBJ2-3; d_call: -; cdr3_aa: CASKGPGRDTQYF; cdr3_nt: TGTGCCAGCAAAGGACCGGGGAGAGATACGCAGTATTTT
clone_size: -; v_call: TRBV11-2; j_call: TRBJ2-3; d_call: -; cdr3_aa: CASSNVGVADTQYF; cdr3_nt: TGTGCCAGCAGTAACGTAGGGGTGGCAGATACGCAGTATTTT
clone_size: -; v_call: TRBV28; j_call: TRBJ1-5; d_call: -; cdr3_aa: CASSLPGGNQPQHF; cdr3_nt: TGTGCCAGCAGTTTGCCAGGGGGCAATCAGCCCCAGCATTTT
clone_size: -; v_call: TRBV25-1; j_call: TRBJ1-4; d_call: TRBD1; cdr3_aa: CASSELDRAEEKLFF; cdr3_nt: TGTGCCAGCAGTGAACTTGACAGGGCGGAGGAAAAACTGTTTTTT
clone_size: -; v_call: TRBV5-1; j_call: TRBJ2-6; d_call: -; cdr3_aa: CASSLGKARLWANVLTF; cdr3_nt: TGCGCCAGCAGCTTGGGAAAGGCCCGCCTATGGGCCAACGTCCTGACTTTC
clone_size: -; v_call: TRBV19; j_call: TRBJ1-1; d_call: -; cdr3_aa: CASSIGEFDTEAFF; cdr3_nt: TGTGCCAGTAGTATCGGGGAATTCGACACTGAAGCTTTCTTT
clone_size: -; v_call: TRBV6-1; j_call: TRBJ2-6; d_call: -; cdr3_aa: CASSETRSGANVLTF; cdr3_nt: TGTGCCAGCAGTGAGACGCGCTCTGGGGCCAACGTCCTGACTTTC
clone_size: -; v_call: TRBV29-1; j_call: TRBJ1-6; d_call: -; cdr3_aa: CSVGEGSDSPLHF; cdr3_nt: TGCAGCGTTGGGGAGGGTTCTGATTCACCCCTCCACTTT
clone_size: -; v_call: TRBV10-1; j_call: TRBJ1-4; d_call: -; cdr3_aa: CASSEGSGTTTNEKLFF; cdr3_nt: TGCGCCAGCAGTGAGGGAAGTGGGACTACAACTAATGAAAAACTGTTTTTT
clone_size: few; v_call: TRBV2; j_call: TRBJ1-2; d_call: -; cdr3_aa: CASRVISYYGYTF; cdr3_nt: TGTGCCAGCAGGGTCATATCCTACTATGGCTACACCTTC
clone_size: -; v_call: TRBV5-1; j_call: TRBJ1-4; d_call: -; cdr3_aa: CASSLADSHEKLFF; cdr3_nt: TGCGCCAGCAGCTTGGCAGACTCGCATGAAAAACTGTTTTTT
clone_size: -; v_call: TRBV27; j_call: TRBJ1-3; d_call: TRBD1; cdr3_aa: CASSLYGTGIGNTIYF; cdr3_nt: TGTGCCAGCAGTTTATATGGGACAGGGATTGGAAACACCATATATTTT
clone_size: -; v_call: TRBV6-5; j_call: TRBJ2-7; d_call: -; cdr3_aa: CASSYSLGIGYEQYF; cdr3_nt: TGTGCCAGCAGCTATTCCTTGGGAATAGGCTACGAGCAGTACTTC
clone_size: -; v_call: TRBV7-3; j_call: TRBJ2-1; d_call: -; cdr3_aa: CASSLDIGLHFEQFF; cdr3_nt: TGTGCCAGCAGCTTAGATATTGGACTCCATTTTGAGCAGTTCTTC
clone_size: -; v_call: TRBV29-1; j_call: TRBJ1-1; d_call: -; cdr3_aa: CSAGHLEAFF; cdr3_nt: TGCAGCGCCGGACACCTTGAAGCTTTCTTT
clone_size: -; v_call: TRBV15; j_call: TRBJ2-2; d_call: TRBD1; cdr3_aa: CATSTMETGGNTGELFF; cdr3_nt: TGTGCCACCAGCACCATGGAGACAGGGGGTAACACCGGGGAGCTGTTTTTT
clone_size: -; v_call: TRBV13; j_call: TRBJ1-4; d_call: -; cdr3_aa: CASSLRPTNEKLFF; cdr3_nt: TGTGCCAGCAGCTTAAGACCAACTAATGAAAAACTGTTTTTT
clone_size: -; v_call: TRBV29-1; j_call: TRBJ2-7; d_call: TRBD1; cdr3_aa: CSVRAGGSYEQYF; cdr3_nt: TGCAGCGTTCGGGCAGGGGGCTCCTACGAGCAGTACTTC
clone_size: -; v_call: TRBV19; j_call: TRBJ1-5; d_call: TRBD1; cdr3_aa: CASSLTGGRNQPQHF; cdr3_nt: TGTGCCAGTAGTTTAACAGGGGGCCGGAATCAGCCCCAGCATTTT
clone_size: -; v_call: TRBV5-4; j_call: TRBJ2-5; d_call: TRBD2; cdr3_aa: CASSPTSGRVSGETQYF; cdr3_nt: TGTGCCAGCAGCCCAACTAGCGGGAGGGTGTCTGGCGAGACCCAGTACTTC
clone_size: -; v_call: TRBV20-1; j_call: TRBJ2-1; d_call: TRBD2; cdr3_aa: CSASKGTSDYNEQFF; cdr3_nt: TGCAGTGCTAGTAAGGGAACTAGCGACTACAATGAGCAGTTCTTC
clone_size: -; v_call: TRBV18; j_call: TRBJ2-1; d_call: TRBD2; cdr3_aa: CASSHSGSAYNEQFF; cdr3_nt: TGTGCCAGCTCACATAGCGGGAGCGCCTACAATGAGCAGTTCTTC
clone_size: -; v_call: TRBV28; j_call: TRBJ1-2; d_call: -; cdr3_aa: CASSMPGVPTHTF; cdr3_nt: TGTGCCAGCAGTATGCCCGGGGTCCCCACCCACACCTTC
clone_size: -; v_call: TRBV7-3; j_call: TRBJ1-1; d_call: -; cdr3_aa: CASSLGTANTEAFF; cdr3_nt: TGTGCCAGCAGCTTGGGGACGGCGAACACTGAAGCTTTCTTT
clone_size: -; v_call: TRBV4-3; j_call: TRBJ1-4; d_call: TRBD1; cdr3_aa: CASSPWGSGQGGEKLFF; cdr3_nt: TGCGCCAGCAGCCCCTGGGGGTCGGGACAGGGTGGGGAAAAACTGTTTTTT
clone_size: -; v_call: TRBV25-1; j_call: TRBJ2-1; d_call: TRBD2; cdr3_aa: CASSSGSYNEQFF; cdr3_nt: TGTGCCAGTTCTAGCGGGTCATACAATGAGCAGTTCTTC
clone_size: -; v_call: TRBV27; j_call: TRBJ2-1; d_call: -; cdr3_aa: CASSFNPTYNEQFF; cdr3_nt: TGTGCCAGCAGTTTCAACCCCACCTACAATGAGCAGTTCTTC
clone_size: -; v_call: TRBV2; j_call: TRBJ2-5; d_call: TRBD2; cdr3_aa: CASTEGGAAGETQYF; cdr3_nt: TGTGCCAGCACCGAGGGAGGGGCGGCGGGGGAGACCCAGTACTTC
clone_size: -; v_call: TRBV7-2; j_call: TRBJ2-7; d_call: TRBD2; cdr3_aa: CASSARLAGLLF; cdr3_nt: TGTGCCAGCAGCGCCCGACTAGCGGGCCTTCTCTTC
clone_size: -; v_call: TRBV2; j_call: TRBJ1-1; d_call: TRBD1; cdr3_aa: CASSVRTGGDSAFF; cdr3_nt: TGTGCCAGCAGTGTCAGGACAGGGGGCGATTCGGCTTTCTTT
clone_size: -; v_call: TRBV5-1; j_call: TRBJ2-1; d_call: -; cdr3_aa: CASSLGTYNEQFF; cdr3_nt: TGCGCCAGCAGCTTGGGCACCTACAATGAGCAGTTCTTC
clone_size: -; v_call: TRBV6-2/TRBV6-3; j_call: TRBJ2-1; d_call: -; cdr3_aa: CASSYSAGKEEFF; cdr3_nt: TGTGCCAGCAGTTATAGCGCGGGAAAGGAGGAGTTCTTC
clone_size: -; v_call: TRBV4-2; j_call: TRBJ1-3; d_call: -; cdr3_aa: CASSQDGGSSGNTIYF; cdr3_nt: TGTGCCAGCAGCCAAGATGGAGGGAGCTCTGGAAACACCATATATTTT
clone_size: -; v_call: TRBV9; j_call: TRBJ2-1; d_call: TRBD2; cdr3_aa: CASTPTSGYNEQFF; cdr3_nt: TGTGCCAGCACCCCGACTAGCGGATACAATGAGCAGTTCTTC
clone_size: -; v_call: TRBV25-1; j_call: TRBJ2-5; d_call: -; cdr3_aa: CASRPSGPETQYF; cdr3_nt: TGTGCCAGCAGGCCATCGGGTCCGGAGACCCAGTACTTC